This T cell receptor (beta chain) emerged from a study of T cells after yellow fever vaccination. Overall study findings and caveats: FACS-sorted repertoires could contain abundant clonotypes contaminating from the bulk population.

Using its own MiXCR run on the 5' RACE reads, TCRdb lists one record per CDR3 protein. The sample gives 65,000 to 70,000 distinct CDR3 sequences, 5% to 6.5% of which show up once; less than 2.5% is in the top ten. This clonotype appeared many times. Its antigen is unknown. In germline, CDR1 is MNHEY, CDR2 SVGAGI. The CDR3 extends over 15 amino acids. V lost 7 bases to trimming and J lost 1 base, with 16 bases between them. This rearrangement joins TRBV6-5 to TRBJ1-1; the D is unclear. This clonotype was obtained from a man aged 18 to 30 who received the YFV17D yellow fever vaccine. The specimen was CD4+ T cells sorted from PBMCs, collected more than 14 days after the first yellow fever vaccination. For the CDR3, the DNA is TGTGCCAGCACCGGAGGGAGGCATGGGAACACTGAAGCTTTCTTT. It encodes CASTGGRHGNTEAFF.